This T cell receptor (beta chain) was found in a study of cytomegalovirus exposure and HLA in healthy donors. Study-level background: Of the donors genotyped, several hundred in all, 81% fell in the Caucasian-associated ancestry cluster.

Both 60 Vbeta primers and 13 Jbeta primers went into the PCR. Produced via immunoSEQ multiplex PCR; TCRdb's table is partial and in-frame only. The table has around 150,000 clones, approximately 61% seen once. At the time of sampling, donors were nominally healthy, though unrecorded immune exposures were likely. The source material was PBMCs. The source is a human donor in good health.

This CDR3 reads CASSEGQVGGNTIYF. CDR3 nucleotides: TGCGCCAGCAGCGAGGGACAGGTAGGAGGAAACACCATATATTTT. The chain combines TRBV5-1 with TRBJ1-3, with TRBD1 matching over 8 bases. The CDR3 consists of 15 residues. Germline V lookup: CDR1 SGHRS, CDR2 YFSETQ. The junction had 7 bases not matched to a gene; V was cut back by 4 bases and J by 4 bases.